This TCR beta chain was sequenced for a study of regulatory T cells in long-lasting Graves disease (dated by TCRdb to the early 2020s). Turning to the overall study: Persistent Graves' disease was defined as persistently positive TSH receptor autoantibodies together with antithyroid drug treatment for over 5 years. TCR sequencing covered 13 persistent and approximately 20 newly diagnosed Graves' disease patients, around 35 samples in total. The study took place in China and was registered as a clinical trial. Persistent Graves' disease patients in the clinical cohort had taken antithyroid drugs for about 10.3 years on average. Patients with persistent Graves' disease were compared with patients with newly diagnosed Graves' disease using TCR sequencing and RNA sequencing of peripheral blood.

This clonotype was recorded a few times. Its antigen is not yet known. Base qualities were left out, and no much larger clone turns up one base away. The CDR3 sequence holds 16 residues, the cysteine and phenylalanine included. The sequence is cut down to CDR3 DNA, 48 bases in frame from base 1. The V end gives up 6 bases and the J end 5 bases, leaving 10 bases in the junction not matched to a gene. The germline V gene specifies SGHTA as CDR1 and FQGNSA as CDR2. The library was generated by multiplex PCR. TCRdb shows the sequencer as Illumina HiSeq 4000. To build TCR beta libraries, CDR3 regions were amplified by Arm-PCR using iRepertoire HTBI primers. Before sequencing, the PCR products went through gel purification. As for the authors' bioinformatics: Across samples, some 62 TRBV and 15 or so TRBJ segments were identified and used for gene usage analysis of CDR3 amino acid clonotypes. COPE and FqMerger were used to merge the filtered high-quality paired reads into contigs. BLAST was used to align contigs to IMGT TRBV, TRBD and TRBJ reference genes, and CDR3 was defined according to IMGT. Clonotypes above 0.1% frequency were classified as highly expanded clones. Repertoire diversity was measured by Shannon entropy, and V-J evenness by the Gini coefficient. Clonotypes shared by more than one individual were considered public. TCRdb cleaned the public reads at Q25 with fastp, built clones with MiXCR and kept in-frame beta chains. Entries that share a CDR3 protein sequence are merged under the most common genes and DNA. The V and J calls reflect TCRdb's pipeline rather than the authors' work. The sample table lists a few hundred thousand distinct CDR3 sequences, roughly 24% of them with a count of one. Around 30% of the sample is held by the ten biggest clonotypes.

Overall study outcomes, separate from this receptor: Because the primary lesion, thyroid tissue, could not be accessed, the study looked at peripheral blood alone. As a limitation, the authors acknowledged that the small sample size may reduce accuracy. Compared with newly diagnosed patients, persistent Graves' disease patients had lower TCR Shannon entropy and fewer highly expanded clones, which suggests clonal expansion. Preferential use of TRBV28, TRBJ1-2 and TRBJ2-5 was observed in persistent disease, whereas TRBV20-1 and TRBJ2-1 were favored in newly diagnosed disease. Sequencing and analysis were restricted to the TCR beta chain. Patients with persistent disease shared more public clonotypes (fewer than 3,000) than newly diagnosed patients did (approximately 970).

The time point label corresponds to: persistent/refractory GD, antithyroid drugs over 5 years with positive TRAb. For both TCR sequencing and RNA sequencing, RNA was extracted from PBMCs using TRIzol. Graves' disease was diagnosed according to American Thyroid Association guidelines. Patients were recruited from an endocrinology department in Xi'an, China. Each patient gave approximately 8.8 milliliters of peripheral blood, collected in an EDTA anticoagulant tube. Ficoll Paque Plus density gradient separation was used to isolate PBMCs, and no further T cell sorting was performed. RNA quality was checked with an Agilent 2100 Bioanalyzer and agarose gel, and concentration with a NanoDrop 2000.

In this chain, TRBV7-2 is recombined with TRBJ2-2; the central 9 bases match TRBD1. The clonotype comes from a woman in her thirties or forties with Graves disease. Donor details come from another sample of the same person, matched by shared clones. The source was peripheral blood mononuclear cells (PBMCs), collected when the disease was refractory, from a patient treated with antithyroid drugs. Here the CDR3 is given as CASRQAGTGRTGELFF. Read as DNA, the sequence is TGTGCCAGCAGACAAGCCGGGACAGGGCGTACCGGGGAGCTGTTTTTT.